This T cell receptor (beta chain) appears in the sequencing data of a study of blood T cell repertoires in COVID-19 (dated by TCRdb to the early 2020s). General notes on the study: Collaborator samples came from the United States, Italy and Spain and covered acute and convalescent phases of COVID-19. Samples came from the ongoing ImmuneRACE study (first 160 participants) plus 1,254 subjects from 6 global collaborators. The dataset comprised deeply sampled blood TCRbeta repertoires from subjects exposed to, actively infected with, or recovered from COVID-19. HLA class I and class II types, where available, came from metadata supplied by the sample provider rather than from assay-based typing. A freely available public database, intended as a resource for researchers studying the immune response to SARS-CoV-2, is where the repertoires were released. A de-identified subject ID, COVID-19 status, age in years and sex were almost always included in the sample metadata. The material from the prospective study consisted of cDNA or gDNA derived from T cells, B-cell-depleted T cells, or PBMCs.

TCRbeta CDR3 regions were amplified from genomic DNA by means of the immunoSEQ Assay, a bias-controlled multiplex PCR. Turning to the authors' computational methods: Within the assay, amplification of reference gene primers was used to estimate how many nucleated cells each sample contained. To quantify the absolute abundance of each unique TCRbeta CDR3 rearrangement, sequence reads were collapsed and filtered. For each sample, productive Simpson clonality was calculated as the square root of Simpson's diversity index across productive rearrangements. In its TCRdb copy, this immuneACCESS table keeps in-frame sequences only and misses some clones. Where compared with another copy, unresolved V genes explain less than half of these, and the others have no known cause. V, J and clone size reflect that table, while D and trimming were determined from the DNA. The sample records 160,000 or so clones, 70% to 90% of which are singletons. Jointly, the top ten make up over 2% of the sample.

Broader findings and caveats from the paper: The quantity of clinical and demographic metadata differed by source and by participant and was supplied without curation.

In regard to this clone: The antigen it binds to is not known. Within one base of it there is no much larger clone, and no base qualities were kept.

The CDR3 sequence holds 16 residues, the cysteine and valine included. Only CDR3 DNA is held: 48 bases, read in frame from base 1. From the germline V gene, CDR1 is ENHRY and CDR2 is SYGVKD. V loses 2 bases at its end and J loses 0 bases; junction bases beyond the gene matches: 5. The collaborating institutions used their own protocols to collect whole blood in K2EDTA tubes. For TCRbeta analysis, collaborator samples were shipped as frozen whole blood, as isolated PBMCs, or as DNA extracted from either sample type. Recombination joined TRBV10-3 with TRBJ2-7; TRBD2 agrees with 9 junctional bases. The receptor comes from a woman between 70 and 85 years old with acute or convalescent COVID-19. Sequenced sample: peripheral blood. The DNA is TGTGCCATCAGTGAGGCGGGGGGGAGGAGCTCCTACGAGCAGTACGTC. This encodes CAISEAGGRSSYEQYV.